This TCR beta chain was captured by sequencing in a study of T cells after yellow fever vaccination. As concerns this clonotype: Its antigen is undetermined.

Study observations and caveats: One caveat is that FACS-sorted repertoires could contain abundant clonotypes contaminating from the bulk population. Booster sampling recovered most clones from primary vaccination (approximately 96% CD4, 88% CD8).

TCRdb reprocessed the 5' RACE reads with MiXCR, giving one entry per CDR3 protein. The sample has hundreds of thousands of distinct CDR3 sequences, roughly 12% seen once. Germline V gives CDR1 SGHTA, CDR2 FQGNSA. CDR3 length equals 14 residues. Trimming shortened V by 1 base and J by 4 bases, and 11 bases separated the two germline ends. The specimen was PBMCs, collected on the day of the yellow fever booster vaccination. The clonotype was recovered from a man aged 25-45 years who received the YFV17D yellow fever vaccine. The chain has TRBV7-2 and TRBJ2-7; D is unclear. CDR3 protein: CASSLDSGVYEQYF. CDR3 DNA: TGTGCCAGCAGCTTAGACAGTGGGGTTTACGAGCAGTACTTC.